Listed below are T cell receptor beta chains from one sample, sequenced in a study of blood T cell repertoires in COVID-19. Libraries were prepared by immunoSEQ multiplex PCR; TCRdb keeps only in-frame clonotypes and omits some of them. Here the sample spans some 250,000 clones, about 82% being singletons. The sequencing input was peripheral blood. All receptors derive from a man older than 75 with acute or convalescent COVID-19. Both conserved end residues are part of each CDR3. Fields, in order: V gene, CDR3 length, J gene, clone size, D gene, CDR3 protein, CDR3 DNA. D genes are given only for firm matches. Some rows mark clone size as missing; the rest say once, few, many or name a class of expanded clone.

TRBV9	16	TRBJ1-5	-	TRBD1	CASSAGTGGSNQPQHF	TGTGCCAGCAGCGCCGGGACAGGAGGTAGCAATCAGCCCCAGCATTTT
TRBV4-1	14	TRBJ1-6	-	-	CASSQKGMSSPLHF	TGCGCCAGCAGCCAGAAGGGGATGAGTTCACCCCTCCACTTT
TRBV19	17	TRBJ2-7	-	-	CASSIAPSSTATYEQYF	TGTGCCAGTAGTATAGCCCCCTCTTCGACAGCTACCTACGAGCAGTACTTC
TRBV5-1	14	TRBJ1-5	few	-	CASSLAGGPEPQHF	TGCGCCAGCAGCTTGGCGGGAGGCCCTGAGCCCCAGCATTTT
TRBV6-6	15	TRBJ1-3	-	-	CASSGTLSSGNTIYF	TGTGCCAGCAGCGGGACACTCAGCTCTGGAAACACCATATATTTT
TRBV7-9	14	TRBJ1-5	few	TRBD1	CASSFGQGNQPQHF	TGTGCCAGCAGCTTTGGACAGGGGAATCAGCCCCAGCATTTT
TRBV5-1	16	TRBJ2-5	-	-	CASSPWGGVGVETQYF	TGCGCCAGCAGCCCCTGGGGCGGGGTGGGCGTAGAGACCCAGTACTTC
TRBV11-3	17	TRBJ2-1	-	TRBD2	CASSPSIGLAGKNEQFF	TGTGCCAGCAGCCCGAGCATCGGACTAGCGGGAAAAAATGAGCAGTTCTTC
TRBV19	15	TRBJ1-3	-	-	CASSTQGGFGNTIYF	TGTGCCAGTAGTACTCAGGGTGGATTTGGAAACACCATATATTTT
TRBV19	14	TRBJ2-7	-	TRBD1	CASSITGQGDEQYF	TGTGCCAGTAGTATAACTGGACAGGGAGATGAGCAGTACTTC
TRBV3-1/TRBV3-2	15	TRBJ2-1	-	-	CASSQEGGRMNEQFF	TGTGCCAGCAGCCAAGAAGGGGGTAGGATGAATGAGCAGTTCTTC
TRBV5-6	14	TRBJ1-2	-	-	CASSLEARGYGYTF	TGTGCCAGCAGCTTGGAGGCCAGGGGCTATGGCTACACCTTC
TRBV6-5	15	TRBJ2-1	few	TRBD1	CASRPTGSNLGEQFF	TGTGCCAGCAGGCCGACAGGGAGTAACCTAGGGGAGCAGTTCTTC
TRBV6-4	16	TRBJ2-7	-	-	CASSGRSSRAEHEQYF	TGTGCCAGCAGTGGGCGGTCGAGCAGGGCTGAGCACGAGCAGTACTTC
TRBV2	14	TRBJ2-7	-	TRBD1	CASRQGQGAYEQYF	TGTGCCAGCAGACAAGGACAGGGGGCCTACGAGCAGTACTTC
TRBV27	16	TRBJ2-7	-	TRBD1	CASSPTPGQGAHEQYF	TGTGCCAGCAGTCCGACTCCGGGACAGGGGGCCCACGAGCAGTACTTC
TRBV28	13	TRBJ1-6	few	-	CASSPYQGSPLHF	TGTGCCAGCAGTCCTTACCAGGGTTCACCCCTCCACTTT
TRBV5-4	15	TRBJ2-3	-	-	CASSSQGGNTDTQYF	TGTGCCAGCAGCTCCCAGGGGGGTAACACAGATACGCAGTATTTT
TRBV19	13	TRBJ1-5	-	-	CASTIQGGQPQHF	TGTGCCAGTACCATTCAGGGAGGCCAGCCCCAGCATTTT
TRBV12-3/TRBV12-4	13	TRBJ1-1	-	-	CASRLDWSTEAFF	TGTGCCAGCAGGTTAGACTGGAGCACTGAAGCTTTCTTT
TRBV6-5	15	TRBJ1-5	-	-	CASSYSTGGNQPQHF	TGTGCCAGCAGTTACTCTACAGGTGGGAATCAGCCCCAGCATTTT
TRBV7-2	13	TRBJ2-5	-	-	CASSQGAEETQYF	TGTGCCAGCAGCCAAGGGGCAGAGGAGACCCAGTACTTC
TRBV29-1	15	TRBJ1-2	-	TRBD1	CSVGQGSEANYGYTF	TGCAGCGTAGGACAGGGCTCAGAGGCCAACTATGGCTACACCTTC
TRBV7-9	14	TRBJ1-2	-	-	CASSPRGSSYGYTF	TGTGCCAGCAGCCCGAGAGGGAGTAGCTATGGCTACACCTTC
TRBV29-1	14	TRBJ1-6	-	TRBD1	CSVGEGGDNSPLHF	TGCAGCGTTGGGGAAGGGGGCGATAATTCACCCCTCCACTTT
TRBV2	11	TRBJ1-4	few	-	CASSEAKKLFF	TGTGCCAGCAGTGAAGCCAAAAAACTGTTTTTT
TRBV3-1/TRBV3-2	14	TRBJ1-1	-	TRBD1	CASSPTGGPTEAFF	TGTGCCAGCAGCCCCACAGGGGGCCCCACTGAAGCTTTCTTT
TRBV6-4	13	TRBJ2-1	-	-	CASSVGSYNEQFF	TGTGCCAGCAGTGTGGGGAGCTACAATGAGCAGTTCTTC
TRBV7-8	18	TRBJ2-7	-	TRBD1	CASSFATANRGMSYEQYF	TGTGCCAGCAGCTTCGCCACCGCGAACAGGGGCATGAGTTACGAGCAGTACTTC
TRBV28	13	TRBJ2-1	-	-	CASTRVGSWEQFF	TGTGCCAGCACGAGGGTTGGTTCATGGGAGCAGTTCTTC
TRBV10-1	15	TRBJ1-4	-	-	CASLRRRGCNEKLFF	TGCGCCAGCCTCCGTCGGAGGGGTTGTAATGAAAAACTGTTTTTT
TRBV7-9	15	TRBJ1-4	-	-	CASSFGGATGGALFF	TGTGCCAGCAGCTTCGGTGGGGCGACAGGAGGTGCACTGTTTTTT
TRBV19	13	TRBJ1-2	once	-	CAPTFRVHYGYTF	TGTGCCCCGACGTTCAGGGTTCACTATGGCTACACCTTC
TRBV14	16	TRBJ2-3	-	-	CASSQAVEGRTDTQYF	TGTGCCAGCAGCCAAGCGGTAGAGGGCCGGACAGATACGCAGTATTTT
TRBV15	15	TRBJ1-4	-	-	CATSPRGASGEKLFF	TGTGCCACCAGCCCCCGGGGAGCGTCTGGTGAAAAACTGTTTTTT
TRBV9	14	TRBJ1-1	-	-	CASSVVGVVAEAFF	TGTGCCAGCAGCGTAGTAGGGGTCGTGGCTGAAGCTTTCTTT
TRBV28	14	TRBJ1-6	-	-	CASSLRTANSPLHF	TGTGCCAGCAGTTTACGGACAGCAAATTCACCCCTCCACTTT
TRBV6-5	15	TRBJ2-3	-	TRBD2	CASNLAGGPQDTQYF	TGTGCCAGCAACCTAGCGGGGGGGCCACAAGATACGCAGTATTTT
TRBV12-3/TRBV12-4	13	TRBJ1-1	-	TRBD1	CASSRDRGVEAFF	TGTGCCAGCAGTCGGGACAGGGGGGTTGAAGCTTTCTTT
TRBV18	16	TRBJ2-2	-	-	CASSPRTVANTGELFF	TGTGCCAGCTCACCAAGGACAGTCGCGAACACCGGGGAGCTGTTTTTT
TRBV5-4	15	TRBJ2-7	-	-	CASSLHGGIDYEQYF	TGTGCCAGCAGCTTGCACGGGGGAATAGACTACGAGCAGTACTTC
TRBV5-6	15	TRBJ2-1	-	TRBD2	CASSVSVAGYNEQFF	TGTGCCAGCAGCGTTTCGGTAGCGGGTTACAATGAGCAGTTCTTC
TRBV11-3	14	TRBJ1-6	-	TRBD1	CASSVGQGNSPLHF	TGTGCCAGCAGCGTGGGACAGGGTAATTCACCCCTCCACTTT
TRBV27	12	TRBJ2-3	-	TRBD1	CASSTRQGRQYF	TGTGCCAGCAGTACTCGACAGGGTCGGCAGTATTTT
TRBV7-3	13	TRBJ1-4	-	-	CASSLTANEKLFF	TGTGCCAGCAGCTTAACGGCAAATGAAAAACTGTTTTTT
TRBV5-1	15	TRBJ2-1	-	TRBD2	CASSLITGGRNEQFF	TGCGCCAGCAGCTTGATAACGGGGGGAAGGAATGAGCAGTTCTTC
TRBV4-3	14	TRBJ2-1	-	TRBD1	CASSQGQSYNEQFF	TGCGCCAGCAGCCAGGGACAGTCTTACAATGAGCAGTTCTTC